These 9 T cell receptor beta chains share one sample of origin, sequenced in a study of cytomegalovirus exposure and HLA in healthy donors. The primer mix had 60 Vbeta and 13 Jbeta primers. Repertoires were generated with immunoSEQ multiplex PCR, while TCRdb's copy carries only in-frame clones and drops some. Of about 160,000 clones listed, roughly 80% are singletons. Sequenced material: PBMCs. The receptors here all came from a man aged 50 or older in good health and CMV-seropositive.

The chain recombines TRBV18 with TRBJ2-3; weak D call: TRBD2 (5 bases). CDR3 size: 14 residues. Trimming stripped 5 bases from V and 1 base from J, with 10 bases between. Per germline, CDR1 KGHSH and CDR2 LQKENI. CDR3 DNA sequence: TGTGCCAGCTCATCGGGTAGCGGCACAGATACGCAGTATTTT. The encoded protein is CASSSGSGTDTQYF.

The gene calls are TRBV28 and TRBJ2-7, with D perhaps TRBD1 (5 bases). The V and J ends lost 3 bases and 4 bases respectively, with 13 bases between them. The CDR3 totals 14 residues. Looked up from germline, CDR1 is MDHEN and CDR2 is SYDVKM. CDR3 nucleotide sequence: TGTGCCAGCAGTTTGAGGCAGGGAAGGTACGAGCAGTACTTC. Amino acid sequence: CASSLRQGRYEQYF.

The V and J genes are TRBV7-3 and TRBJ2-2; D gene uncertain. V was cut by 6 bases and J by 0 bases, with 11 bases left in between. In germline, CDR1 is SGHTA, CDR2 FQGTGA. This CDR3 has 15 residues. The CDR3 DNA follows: TGTGCCAGCAGTCTAAGACACTCGAACACCGGGGAGCTGTTTTTT. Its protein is CASSLRHSNTGELFF.

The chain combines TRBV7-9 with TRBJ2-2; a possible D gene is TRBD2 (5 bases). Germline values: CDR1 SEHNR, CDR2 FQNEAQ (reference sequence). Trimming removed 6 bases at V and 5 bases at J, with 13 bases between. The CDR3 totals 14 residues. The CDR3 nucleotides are TGTGCCAGCAGGGTTTCACGGGGTACCGGGGAGCTGTTTTTT. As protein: CASRVSRGTGELFF.

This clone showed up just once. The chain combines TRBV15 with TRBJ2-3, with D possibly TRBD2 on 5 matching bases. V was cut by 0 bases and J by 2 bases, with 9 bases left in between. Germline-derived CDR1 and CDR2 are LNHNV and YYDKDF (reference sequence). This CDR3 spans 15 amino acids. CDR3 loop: CATSREGGPTDTQYF. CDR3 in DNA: TGTGCCACCAGCAGAGAGGGCGGGCCCACAGATACGCAGTATTTT.

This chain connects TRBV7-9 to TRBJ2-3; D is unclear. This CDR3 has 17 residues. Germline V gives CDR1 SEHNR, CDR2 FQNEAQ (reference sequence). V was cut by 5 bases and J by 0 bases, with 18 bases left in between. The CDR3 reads CASSTEWPVVSTDTQYF. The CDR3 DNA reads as TGTGCCAGCAGCACCGAATGGCCCGTCGTGAGCACAGATACGCAGTATTTT.

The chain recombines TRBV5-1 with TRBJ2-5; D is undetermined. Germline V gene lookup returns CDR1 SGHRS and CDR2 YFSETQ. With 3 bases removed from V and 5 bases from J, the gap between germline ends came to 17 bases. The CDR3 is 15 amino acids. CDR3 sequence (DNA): TGCGCCAGCAGCTCCTCAGGCAGATCCCAGGAGACCCAGTACTTC. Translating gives CASSSSGRSQETQYF.

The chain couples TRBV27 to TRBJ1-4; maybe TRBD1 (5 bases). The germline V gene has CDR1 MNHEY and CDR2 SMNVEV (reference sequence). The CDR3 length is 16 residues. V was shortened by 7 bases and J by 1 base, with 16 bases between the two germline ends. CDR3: CASMRGLQGTNEKLFF. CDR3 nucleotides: TGTGCCAGCATGAGAGGTCTCCAGGGAACTAATGAAAAACTGTTTTTT.

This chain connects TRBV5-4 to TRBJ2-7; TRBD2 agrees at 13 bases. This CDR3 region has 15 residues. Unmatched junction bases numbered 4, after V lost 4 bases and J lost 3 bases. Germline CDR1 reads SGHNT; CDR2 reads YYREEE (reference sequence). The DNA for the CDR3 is TGTGCCAGCAGCACCGGACTAGCGGGAGTCTACGAGCAGTACTTC. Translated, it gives CASSTGLAGVYEQYF.